This T cell receptor beta chain was sequenced for a study of STAT5B mutations in CD4+ large granular lymphocyte leukemia. The CDR3 runs to 14 residues. Losses at the gene ends were 5 bases for V and 3 bases for J; bases not matched to a gene: 7. Germline values: CDR1 SGHNT, CDR2 YENEEA. Study outcomes and limitations: Without putative leukemic clones, patient CD4-sorted repertoires remained more clonal than healthy CD4+ repertoires. TRBV06-family usage was enriched in top patient clones (8/27) versus controls (2/35).

On this clone: The antigen is not known.

This was a survey-level run. Sequencing used immunoSEQ multiplex PCR; TCRdb keeps in-frame clones, though not all of them. The table has about 31,000 clones, roughly 70% seen once. Sequenced: CD4+ T cells from blood buffy coats. The chain carries TRBV11-3 and TRBJ2-7, with 7 bases aligning to TRBD2. This clonotype was obtained from a human donor in good health. CDR3 DNA: TGTGCCAGCAGCATCCGGACGGGAGGCTACGAGCAGTACTTC. Residues: CASSIRTGGYEQYF.